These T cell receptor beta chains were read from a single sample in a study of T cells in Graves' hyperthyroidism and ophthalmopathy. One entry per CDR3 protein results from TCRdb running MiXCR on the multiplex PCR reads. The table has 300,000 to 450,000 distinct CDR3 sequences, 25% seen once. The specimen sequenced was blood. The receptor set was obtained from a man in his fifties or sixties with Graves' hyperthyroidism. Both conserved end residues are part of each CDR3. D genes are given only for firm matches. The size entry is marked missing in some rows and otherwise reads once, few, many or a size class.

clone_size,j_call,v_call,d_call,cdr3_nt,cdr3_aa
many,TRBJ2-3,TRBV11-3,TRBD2,TGCGCCAGCAGCCCCGGACTAGCGGGGAGCACAGATACGCAGTATTTT,CASSPGLAGSTDTQYF
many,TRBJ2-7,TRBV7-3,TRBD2,TGTGCCAGCAGGGCCGGCGGTGGGACTAGCAACGAGCAGTACTTC,CASRAGGGTSNEQYF
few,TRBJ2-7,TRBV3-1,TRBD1,TGTGCCAGCAGCAACGGGGACAGATTCTACGAGCAGTACTTC,CASSNGDRFYEQYF
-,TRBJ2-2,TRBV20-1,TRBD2,TGCAGTGCTAGGGGGGGGATCGGGGAGCTGTTTTTT,CSARGGIGELFF
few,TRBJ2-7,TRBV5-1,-,TGCGCCAGCAGCAGGATTAGCGGCTCCTACGAGCAGTACTTC,CASSRISGSYEQYF
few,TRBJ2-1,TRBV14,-,TGTGCCAGCAGCCAAGGGCAGGCGGAACTCAATGAGCAGTTCTTC,CASSQGQAELNEQFF
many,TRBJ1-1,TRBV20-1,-,TGCAGTGCTAGAGGGTTGAGTACTGAAGCTTTCTTT,CSARGLSTEAFF
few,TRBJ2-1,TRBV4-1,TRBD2,TGCGCCAGCAGCCAAACTAGCGGGAGCCTCAATGAGCAGTTCTTC,CASSQTSGSLNEQFF
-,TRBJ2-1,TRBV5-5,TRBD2,TGTGCCAGCAGCCGAGGGGTGAGCGGGGGTTACAATGAGCAGTTCTTC,CASSRGVSGGYNEQFF
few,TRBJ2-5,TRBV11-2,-,TGTGCCAGCAGCTTAGAACAGTCCGAGACCCAGTACTTC,CASSLEQSETQYF
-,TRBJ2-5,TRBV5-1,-,TGCGCCAGCAGCTTGAATTCGGGAAGAGAGACCCAGTACTTC,CASSLNSGRETQYF
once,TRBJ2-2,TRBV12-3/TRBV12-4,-,TGTGCCAGCAGTTTACGGAGGGCCGTGACCGGGGAGCTGTTTTTT,CASSLRRAVTGELFF
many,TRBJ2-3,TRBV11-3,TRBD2,TGTGCCAGCAGCGCTAGCGGGAGTCCAGATACGCAGTATTTT,CASSASGSPDTQYF
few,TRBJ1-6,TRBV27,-,TGTGCCAGCAGTTTCCGGGATCGGAATTCACCCCTCCACTTT,CASSFRDRNSPLHF
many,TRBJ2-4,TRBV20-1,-,TGCAGTGCTAGAGATACGGACATTCAGTACTTC,CSARDTDIQYF
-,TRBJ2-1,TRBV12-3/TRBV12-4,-,TGTGCCAGCAGCTCAGGGGTTGAGCAGTTCTTC,CASSSGVEQFF
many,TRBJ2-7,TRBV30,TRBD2,TGTGCCTCGGTGAAGGCGGGAGGGCCGGTCGAGCAGTACTTC,CASVKAGGPVEQYF
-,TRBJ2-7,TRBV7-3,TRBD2,TGTGCCAGCAGCTTACAGCCAGCGGGACTCGACGAGCAGTACTTC,CASSLQPAGLDEQYF
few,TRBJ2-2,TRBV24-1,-,TGTGCGGTTATAGCAGCGAACACCGGGGAGCTGTTTTTT,CAVIAANTGELFF
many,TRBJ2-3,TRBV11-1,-,TGTGCCAGCAGCTTAGGGGAAATTGGCACAGATACGCAGTATTTT,CASSLGEIGTDTQYF
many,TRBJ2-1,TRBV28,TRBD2,TGTGCCAGCAGATGGCGGGAGGGCCGGTTCAAAGGTCATGAGCAGTTCTTC,CASRWREGRFKGHEQFF
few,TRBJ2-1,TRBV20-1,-,TGCAGTGCTAGTGAGACAGGCTCCTACAATGAGCAGTTCTTC,CSASETGSYNEQFF
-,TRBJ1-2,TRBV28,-,TGTGCCAGCAAGACCGGGAGAGGTGGCTACACCTTC,CASKTGRGGYTF
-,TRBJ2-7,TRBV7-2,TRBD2,TGTGCCAGCAGCTTAAGGCTAGCGGGAGCTAACGAGCAGTACTTC,CASSLRLAGANEQYF
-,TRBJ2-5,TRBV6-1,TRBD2,TGTGCCAGCAGCCCAATTAGCGGGAGGGCCATCCAAGAGACCCAGTACTTC,CASSPISGRAIQETQYF
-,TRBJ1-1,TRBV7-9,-,TGTGCCAGCAGCCTGACAGCTACAGGTGAAGCTTTCTTT,CASSLTATGEAFF
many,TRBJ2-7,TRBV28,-,TGTGCCAGCAGTTTTGCTCGCTACGAGCAGTACTTC,CASSFARYEQYF
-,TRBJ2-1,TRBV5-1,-,TGCGCCAGCAGCCTGACAACCTCGCCCTACAATGAGCAGTTCTTC,CASSLTTSPYNEQFF
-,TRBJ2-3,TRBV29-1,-,TGCAGCGGGATTCCCGGCGGGACAGATACGCAGTATTTT,CSGIPGGTDTQYF
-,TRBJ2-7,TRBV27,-,TGTGCCAGCAGTCGGGACTCCTTCTCCTTTTTCGAGCAGTACTTC,CASSRDSFSFFEQYF
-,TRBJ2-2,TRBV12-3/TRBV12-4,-,TGTGCCAGCAGCCCCACGCATAACACCGGGGAGCTGTTTTTT,CASSPTHNTGELFF
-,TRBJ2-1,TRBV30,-,TGTGCCTTTTCCGGGATCGACTACAATGAGCAGTTCTTC,CAFSGIDYNEQFF
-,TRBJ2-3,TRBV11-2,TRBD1,TGTGCCAGCAGCCCCGGGACAGGGTTAACAGATACGCAGTATTTT,CASSPGTGLTDTQYF
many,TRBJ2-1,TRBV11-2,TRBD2,TGTGCCAGCAGCTTAGGTCGGTTAGCGGGAGGGAGTGGTGAGCAGTTCTTC,CASSLGRLAGGSGEQFF
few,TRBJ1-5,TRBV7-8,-,TGTGCCAGCAGCGGCCGGGAGAGCAATCAGCCCCAGCATTTT,CASSGRESNQPQHF
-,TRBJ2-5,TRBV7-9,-,TGTGCCAGCAGCTACAGGGGAGGGTATCAAGAGACCCAGTACTTC,CASSYRGGYQETQYF
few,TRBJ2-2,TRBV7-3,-,TGTGCCAGCAGCTTAACCAGGGCTACCGGGGAGCTGTTTTTT,CASSLTRATGELFF
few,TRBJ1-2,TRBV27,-,TGTGCCAGCAGTTCCCGGACATACGGTGGCTACACCTTC,CASSSRTYGGYTF
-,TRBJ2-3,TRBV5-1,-,TGCGCCAGCAAATGGTCACCGTACACAGATACGCAGTATTTT,CASKWSPYTDTQYF
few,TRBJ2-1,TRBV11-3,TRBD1,TGTGCCAGCAGCTTAGATACAGGGGTAGGGCAGTTCTTC,CASSLDTGVGQFF
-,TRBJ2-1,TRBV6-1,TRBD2,TGTGCCAGCAGCCCCGAGGGGACGGGGGGCAATGAGCAGTTCTTC,CASSPEGTGGNEQFF